These 16 T cell receptor beta chains originate from one sample sequenced in a study of blood T cell repertoires in COVID-19. The data were produced by immunoSEQ multiplex PCR, yet TCRdb's version contains in-frame clones alone and is incomplete. The sample lists a few hundred thousand clones, roughly 85% occurring once. Sequencing input: PBMCs or T cells enriched from blood (not recorded which). These receptors came from a woman in her 30s who had recovered from COVID-19.

The chain recombines TRBV28 with TRBJ2-7, with 7 bases identical to TRBD2. Germline CDR1 and CDR2: MDHEN and SYDVKM. The CDR3 is 14 residues long. V gave up 8 bases and J gave up 2 bases; unmatched junction bases: 9. DNA for the CDR3: TGTGCCAGCCTGCGCGGGAGAGCCCCCTACGAGCAGTACTTC. This sequence encodes CASLRGRAPYEQYF.

This clone has only one observation. The chain uses TRBV6-5 and TRBJ2-1; TRBD1 matches at 9 bases. With V trimmed by 4 bases and J by 5 bases, 9 bases remained unmatched. Germline assignment: CDR1 MNHEY and CDR2 SVGAGI. The CDR3 totals 16 residues. The CDR3 sequence: CASSSPGTGRNNEQFF. Written as DNA, the CDR3 is TGTGCCAGCAGTTCCCCCGGGACAGGGAGGAACAATGAGCAGTTCTTC.

The chain has TRBV30 and TRBJ1-2, with a weak D call TRBD1 (5 bases). CDR1 is GTSNPN, CDR2 SVGIG, per germline (reference sequence). V lost 2 bases and J lost 2, with 15 bases in between. The CDR3 totals 15 residues. This CDR3 reads CAWSYRPPPNYGYTF. Written as DNA, the CDR3 is TGTGCCTGGAGTTACAGGCCCCCTCCGAACTATGGCTACACCTTC.

For this clone: Other DNA variants within this sample encode the same CDR3. The V and J genes are TRBV28 and TRBJ2-7; D uncertain. The V end was cut by 6 bases, the J end by 1 base, with 4 bases between. CDR1 is MDHEN and CDR2 is SYDVKM in the germline V gene. The CDR3 is made up of 11 amino acids. CDR3 loop: CASSGSYEQYF. In nucleotides, the CDR3 is TGTGCCAGCAGCGGGTCCTACGAGCAGTACTTC. Full variable domain (missing parts from reference TRBV28 and TRBJ2-7): DVKVTQSSRYLVKRTGEKVFLECVQDMDHENMFWYRQDPGLGLRLIYFSYDVKMKEKGDIPEGYSVSREKKERFSLILESASTNQTSMYLCASSGSYEQYFGPGTRLTVT.

The V call is TRBV7-6, the J call TRBJ2-7; 9 bases are shared with TRBD1. Germline values: CDR1 SGHVS, CDR2 FNYEAQ. This CDR3 spans 15 amino acids. V was pared by 5 bases and J by 3 bases, with 8 bases of the junction left unmatched. The DNA of the CDR3 is TGTGCCAGCAGCCTAACCGGACAGGGGAACTACGAGCAGTACTTC. This encodes CASSLTGQGNYEQYF.

The CDR3 region is CATTDRGVDTQYF. For the CDR3, the DNA is TGTGCCACGACCGACAGGGGGGTAGATACGCAGTATTTT. The genes are TRBV15 and TRBJ2-3; 9 bases fit TRBD1. Looked up from germline, CDR1 is LNHNV and CDR2 is YYDKDF (reference sequence). The CDR3 length is 13 residues. Trimming removed 9 bases from V and 5 bases from J; junction bases left unmatched: 6. Using reference TRBV15 and TRBJ2-3 for the parts outside the CDR3, the full variable domain is DAMVIQNPRYQVTQFGKPVTLSCSQTLNHNVMYWYQQKSSQAPKLLFHYYDKDFNNEADTPDNFQSRRPNTSFCFLDIRSPGLGDTAMYLCATTDRGVDTQYFGPGTRLTVL.

The rearrangement uses TRBV6-6 and TRBJ2-7, with 8 bases matching TRBD1. Germline V CDR1 and CDR2: MNHNY, SVGAGI (reference sequence). The CDR3 sequence is 15 residues long. V shed 3 bases, J shed 5 bases, and the junction held 9 bases outside the gene matches. The CDR3 DNA follows: TGTGCCAGCAGTTATATTCTCGACAGGGGAAACGAGCAGTACTTC. As protein: CASSYILDRGNEQYF.

This clone appeared a single time. The J gene is TRBJ1-2, the V gene TRBV10-3; perhaps TRBD1 as D (5 bases). The CDR3 contains 14 residues. Trimming removed 0 bases from V and 6 bases from J, with 11 bases in between. Germline CDR1 is ENHRY and CDR2 is SYGVKD. The CDR3: CAISESLTVDGYTF. The CDR3 DNA reads as TGTGCCATCAGTGAGTCGTTGACAGTTGATGGCTACACCTTC.

The count of this clone is one. The chain has TRBV7-2 and TRBJ2-1; the match to TRBD2 covers 11 bases. V dropped 6 bases and J dropped 9; count of bases not matched to a gene: 10. Germline loops: CDR1 SGHTA, CDR2 FQGNSA. There are 15 residues in the CDR3. Here the CDR3 reads CASRKPSGRTGEQFF. The CDR3 DNA reads as TGTGCCAGCAGAAAACCTAGCGGGAGGACGGGTGAGCAGTTCTTC.

This chain links TRBV5-8 with TRBJ2-2; 8 nucleotides agree with TRBD2. Germline V gives CDR1 SGHTS, CDR2 YDEGEE. V lost 4 bases, J lost 2 bases, and 4 bases stayed unmatched. The CDR3 extends over 15 amino acids. CDR3 amino acids: CASSLLAANTGELFF. The DNA of the CDR3 is TGTGCCAGCAGCCTACTAGCGGCTAACACCGGGGAGCTGTTTTTT.

The V gene is TRBV7-3, the J gene TRBJ2-1; weak D call: TRBD2 (6 bases). The germline V gene has CDR1 SGHTA and CDR2 FQGTGA. This CDR3 has 16 amino acids. Deletions cut 3 bases from V and 8 bases from J, with 20 bases between. The CDR3 here is CASSLGLEPRVHEQFF. The CDR3 nucleotides read TGTGCCAGCAGCTTGGGACTTGAGCCCAGGGTCCATGAGCAGTTCTTC.

The gene calls are TRBV10-3 and TRBJ1-5; possible D gene TRBD1, 6 bases. The germline V gene encodes CDR1 ENHRY and CDR2 SYGVKD. The CDR3 contains 13 residues. V was shortened by 3 bases and J by 9 bases, with 12 bases between the two germline ends. The CDR3 nucleotides are TGTGCCATCAGTGACGGAACAGGGTGGCCCCAGCATTTT. It encodes CAISDGTGWPQHF.

The chain carries TRBV28 and TRBJ2-3; tentative D call: TRBD1 (6 bases). The V gene lost 7 bases and the J gene lost 2 bases, with 37 bases spanning the gap. This CDR3 region has 22 residues. Germline CDR1 and CDR2: MDHEN and SYDVKM. The chain's CDR3 is CASTWSTGRALWSLPFTDTQYF. The CDR3 DNA sequence: TGTGCCAGCACCTGGTCGACAGGTCGCGCGCTCTGGAGCCTTCCTTTCACAGATACGCAGTATTTT.

The gene calls are TRBV10-3 and TRBJ1-6; tentatively, D is TRBD1 (6 bases). The CDR3 covers 14 residues. Trimming took off 3 bases at V and 7 bases at J, with 10 bases between the two ends. The germline V gene has CDR1 ENHRY and CDR2 SYGVKD. The CDR3 is CAISEAGDNSPLHF. In nucleotides, the CDR3 is TGTGCCATCAGTGAAGCAGGGGACAATTCACCCCTCCACTTT.

The rearrangement links TRBV14 to TRBJ1-1, with D unclear. CDR1 SGHDN and CDR2 FVKESK come from the germline V gene. V was clipped by 3 bases and J by 3 bases, with 8 bases between them. The CDR3 runs to 13 residues. The CDR3 here is CASSHQIDTEAFF. The CDR3 nucleotides read TGTGCCAGCAGCCACCAGATCGACACTGAAGCTTTCTTT.

This chain joins TRBV12-5 and TRBJ1-4, with unresolved D. Per the germline V gene, CDR1 is LGHNT and CDR2 is FRNRAP. V dropped 6 bases and J dropped 2 bases, with 22 bases sitting between them. The CDR3 loop spans 18 amino acids. CDR3 sequence: CASGPDTRTWATNEKLFF. DNA for the CDR3: TGTGCTAGTGGCCCCGACACTCGAACCTGGGCCACTAATGAAAAACTGTTTTTT.